One sample yielded the 18 T cell receptor beta chains listed below, sequenced in a study of neurological immune-mediated disorders (dated by TCRdb to about 2019). Libraries were built with 5' RACE. The instrument given in TCRdb is Illumina HiSeq 2500. The public reads were run again by TCRdb, first through fastp at Q25 and then through MiXCR, and only productive beta chains were kept. When rows share a CDR3 protein, they turn into one entry using the most common DNA and genes. This sample comprises 65,000 to 80,000 distinct CDR3 sequences, more than 15% of them detected only once. 15% of the sample lies in the top ten. The sample comprised PBMCs. The receptor set was obtained from a woman aged 40 to 50 in good health.

There are many counts of this clonotype. The V gene is TRBV20-1, the J gene TRBJ2-1, with 10 bases lining up with TRBD2. Trimming at V came to 6 bases and at J to 9 bases, leaving 11 bases not matched to a gene. The CDR3 spans 14 residues. The germline gives CDR1 DFQATT, CDR2 SNEGSKA (reference sequence). The CDR3 sequence is CSAPLAGAASEQFF. CDR3 DNA sequence: TGCAGTGCGCCTCTAGCGGGGGCCGCCTCTGAGCAGTTCTTC.

The chain employs TRBV19 and TRBJ2-3; 10 bases agree with TRBD1. This CDR3 is built from 15 residues. The V segment lost 4 bases and the J segment 0 bases; nucleotides outside the gene matches: 1. Germline CDR1 LNHDA, CDR2 SQIVND (reference sequence). CDR3 DNA sequence: TGTGCCAGTAGTAAGGGACAGGGGAGCACAGATACGCAGTATTTT. It codes for CASSKGQGSTDTQYF.

The sample holds many counts of this clonotype. V usage is TRBV7-8 and J usage is TRBJ1-1, with D hard to call. CDR1 is SGHVS and CDR2 is FQNEAQ in the germline V gene. V shed 4 bases and J shed 2 bases, with 8 bases lying between them. CDR3 size: 13 residues. CDR3 in DNA: TGTGCCAGCAGCTCCCTACACAACACTGAAGCTTTCTTT. Its translation: CASSSLHNTEAFF. Full variable domain (outside the CDR3, taken from reference TRBV7-8 and TRBJ1-1): GAGVSQSPRYKVAKRGQDVALRCDPISGHVSLFWYQQALGQGPEFLTYFQNEAQLDKSGLPSDRFFAERPEGSVSTLKIQRTQQEDSAVYLCASSSLHNTEAFFGQGTRLTVV.

This clonotype showed up many times. V is TRBV5-1 and J is TRBJ2-3; TRBD2 is a possible D gene (7 bases). The CDR3 sequence is 16 residues long. Germline V gene sequence: CDR1 SGHRS, CDR2 YFSETQ. The ends were cut back, 2 bases at V and 2 bases at J, with 15 bases in the middle. CDR3 region: CASSFGRGLNTDTQYF. In DNA form, the CDR3 reads TGCGCCAGCAGCTTTGGGCGGGGGCTCAACACAGATACGCAGTATTTT. The complete variable domain, with remaining parts taken from reference TRBV5-1 and TRBJ2-3, reads KAGVTQTPRYLIKTRGQQVTLSCSPISGHRSVSWYQQTPGQGLQFLFEYFSETQRNKGNFPGRFSGRQFSNSRSEMNVSTLELGDSALYLCASSFGRGLNTDTQYFGPGTRLTVL.

This clonotype is a singleton in its sample. The rearrangement joins TRBV7-9 to TRBJ1-1, with D hard to call. V was pared by 6 bases and J by 1 base, with 12 bases between. The CDR3 totals 14 residues. Germline V gene data show CDR1 as SEHNR and CDR2 as FQNEAQ (reference sequence). This chain's CDR3 is CASRRPDENTEAFF. The DNA of the CDR3 is TGTGCCAGCAGGCGCCCCGACGAGAACACTGAAGCTTTCTTT.

This clonotype was picked up many times. The CDR3 loop reads CASSPDSNTEAFF. The DNA of the CDR3 is TGTGCCAGCAGCCCAGACAGTAACACTGAAGCTTTCTTT. The chain is built from TRBV5-6 and TRBJ1-1, with a possible D match to TRBD1 (5 bases). Germline V CDR1 and CDR2: SGHDT, YYEEEE. This CDR3 region has 13 residues. Trimming pared 4 bases from V and 2 bases from J, leaving 9 bases between.

This clonotype has a count of ten or more. V and J are TRBV29-1 and TRBJ2-3; D not resolved. This CDR3 region has 11 residues. Germline assignment: CDR1 SQVTM and CDR2 ANQGSEA. Trimming took 6 bases from V and 3 from J, leaving 7 bases between them. Here the CDR3 reads CSVYETDTQYF. The DNA of the CDR3 is TGCAGCGTCTACGAGACAGATACGCAGTATTTT.

This clonotype has ten or more counts. This chain links TRBV12-3 or TRBV12-4 with TRBJ2-4, with D perhaps TRBD2 (6 bases). V was shortened by 5 bases and J by 9 bases, with 14 bases between the two germline ends. The CDR3 is made up of 13 amino acids. In nucleotides, the CDR3 is TGTGCCAGCAGTCTGGACTCGGAGGGCATTCAGTACTTC. This encodes CASSLDSEGIQYF.

This clonotype was detected ten times or more. CDR3 bases: TGTGCCAGCAGCTTGGTCCGGGGTGAGCAGTTCTTC. It specifies CASSLVRGEQFF. The chain carries TRBV5-5 and TRBJ2-1; tentative D call: TRBD2 (5 bases). Trimming pared 0 bases from V and 9 bases from J, leaving 7 bases between. Germline CDR1 is SGHKS and CDR2 is YYEKEE (reference sequence). The CDR3 is 12 amino acids.

The CDR3 loop is CASSTGLAGNTGELFF. DNA of the CDR3: TGTGCCAGCAGTACAGGACTAGCGGGAAACACCGGGGAGCTGTTTTTT. This rearrangement joins TRBV28 to TRBJ2-2, with TRBD2 identical over 12 bases. CDR3 size: 16 residues. In germline, CDR1 is MDHEN, CDR2 SYDVKM. Losses at the gene ends were 5 bases for V and 2 bases for J; bases not matched to a gene: 3.

This clonotype was counted many times. The chain employs TRBV2 and TRBJ1-1; no clear D gene. This CDR3 contains 12 residues. Trimming cost V 3 bases and J 10 bases, with 12 bases left between them. CDR1 and CDR2 (germline): SNHLY, FYNNEI. The CDR3 DNA is TGTGCCAGCAGTGATTCCGGGGTGTCAGCTTTCTTT. Residues: CASSDSGVSAFF.

This clonotype was counted at least ten times. This chain connects TRBV7-2 to TRBJ2-1; 13 positions match TRBD2. The CDR3 totals 17 residues. The junction had 11 bases not matched to a gene; V was cut back by 5 bases and J by 7 bases. Germline CDR1 is SGHTA and CDR2 is FQGNSA. The chain's CDR3 is CASSPPLAGGLGNEQFF. The CDR3 DNA sequence: TGTGCCAGCAGCCCCCCACTAGCGGGGGGGTTGGGGAATGAGCAGTTCTTC.

Many counts were recorded for this clonotype. CDR3 nucleotide sequence: TGTGCCTGGAGTGGGGGGGTGGCTGAGCAGTTCTTC. Translated: CAWSGGVAEQFF. The chain is built from TRBV30 and TRBJ2-1, with a tentative D call TRBD2 (6 bases). The V gene's germline CDR1 is GTSNPN and CDR2 SVGIG (reference sequence). The V end was cut by 1 base, the J end by 9 bases, with 10 bases between. There are 12 residues in the CDR3.

Of note for this clonotype: Germline is not matched at one junction end, which may reflect a read error. The chain uses TRBV6-5 and TRBJ1-6; D remains ambiguous. Per germline, CDR1 MNHEY and CDR2 SVGAGI. This CDR3 is 14 amino acids long. CDR3 sequence (DNA): TGTGCCAGCAGCTTTGGGGATCAGTATTCGCCCCTCCAATTT. Its translation is CASSFGDQYSPLQF.

This clonotype was detected ten times or more. The V call is TRBV4-3, the J call TRBJ2-3, with 12 bases matching TRBD2. There are 18 residues in the CDR3. The germline gives CDR1 LGHNA, CDR2 YSLEER. V was pared by 0 bases and J by 4 bases, with 8 bases of the junction left unmatched. The CDR3 sequence is CASSQEVWTSGEADTQYF. CDR3 in DNA: TGCGCCAGCAGCCAAGAAGTATGGACTAGCGGGGAGGCAGATACGCAGTATTTT.

The rearrangement uses TRBV20-1 and TRBJ1-2; unclear D gene. The CDR3 consists of 14 residues. V was cut by 3 bases and J by 0 bases, with 11 bases left in between. CDR1 DFQATT and CDR2 SNEGSKA come from the germline V gene (reference sequence). The CDR3 sequence: CSARRGTANYGYTF. The CDR3, as DNA: TGCAGTGCTAGGCGCGGAACAGCTAACTATGGCTACACCTTC.

The CDR3, as DNA: TGTGCCAGCAGGACGAGGGCAAAATCACATGAGCAGTTCTTC. Its protein product is CASRTRAKSHEQFF. This chain links TRBV28 with TRBJ2-1; perhaps TRBD2 as D (5 bases). The germline V and J ends were trimmed by 6 bases and 8 bases, with 17 bases remaining between them. Germline CDR1 reads MDHEN; CDR2 reads SYDVKM. This CDR3 comprises 14 residues.

This clonotype was recorded many times. This chain joins TRBV7-2 and TRBJ2-5; 8 bases align to TRBD2. This CDR3 region has 15 residues. Germline-derived CDR1 and CDR2 are SGHTA and FQGNSA. The V segment lost 8 bases and the J segment 1 base; nucleotides outside the gene matches: 9. CDR3 region: CASSSPGGRQETQYF. The CDR3 nucleotides are TGTGCCAGCTCCTCTCCGGGGGGGCGCCAAGAGACCCAGTACTTC.